This T cell receptor (beta chain) was observed in a study of cytomegalovirus exposure and HLA in healthy donors. Study-level points and caveats: An ancestry cluster, one associated with Asian ancestry, reportedly showed fewer N-insertions than the approximately 650-donor mean in a later analysis.

The PCR contained 60 Vbeta and 13 Jbeta primers. Clones were sequenced by immunoSEQ multiplex PCR, and TCRdb holds only the in-frame ones, with some missing. Of around 92,000 clones in the sample, around four fifths were seen once. Note on this clone: What it recognizes is unknown. This sample includes further DNA sequences coding for the same CDR3.

Sample: PBMCs. The clonotype was recovered from a female donor in good health and CMV-seropositive.

This chain's CDR3 is CASSLGGGEQYF. The DNA of the CDR3 is TGCGCCAGCAGCTTGGGCGGTGGGGAGCAGTACTTC. The rearrangement links TRBV5-1 to TRBJ2-7, with D hard to call. V lost 0 bases and J lost 7, with 8 bases in between. Germline V lookup: CDR1 SGHRS, CDR2 YFSETQ. CDR3 size: 12 residues.